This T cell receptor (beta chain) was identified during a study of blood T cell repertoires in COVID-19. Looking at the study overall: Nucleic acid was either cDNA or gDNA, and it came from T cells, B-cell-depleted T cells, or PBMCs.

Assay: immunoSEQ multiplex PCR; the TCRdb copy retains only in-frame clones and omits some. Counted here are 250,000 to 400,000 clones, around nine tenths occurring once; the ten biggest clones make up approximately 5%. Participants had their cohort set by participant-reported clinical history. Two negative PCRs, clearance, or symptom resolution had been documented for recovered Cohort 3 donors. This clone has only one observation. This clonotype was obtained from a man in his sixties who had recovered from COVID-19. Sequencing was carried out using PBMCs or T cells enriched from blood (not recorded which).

The DNA of the CDR3 is TGCGCCAGCAGCTTGGACTACCGGGGGACCTCCTATAATTCACCCCTCCACTTT. Its translation: CASSLDYRGTSYNSPLHF. This chain links TRBV5-1 with TRBJ1-6; TRBD1 is a possible D gene (5 bases). The V end lost 0 bases, the J end lost 0 bases, and 13 bases lay between the germline ends. The CDR3 loop spans 18 amino acids. Germline V lookup: CDR1 SGHRS, CDR2 YFSETQ.